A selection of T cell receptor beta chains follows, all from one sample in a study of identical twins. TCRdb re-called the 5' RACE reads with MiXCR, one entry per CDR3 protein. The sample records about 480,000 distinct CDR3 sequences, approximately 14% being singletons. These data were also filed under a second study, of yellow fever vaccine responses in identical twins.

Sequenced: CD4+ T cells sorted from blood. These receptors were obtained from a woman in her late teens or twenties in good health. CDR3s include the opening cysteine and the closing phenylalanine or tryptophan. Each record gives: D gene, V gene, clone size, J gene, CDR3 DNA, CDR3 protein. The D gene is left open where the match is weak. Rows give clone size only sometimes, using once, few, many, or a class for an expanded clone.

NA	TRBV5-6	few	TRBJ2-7	TGTGCCAGCAGCGTTCGGACCCATCACTACGAGCAGTACTTC	CASSVRTHHYEQYF
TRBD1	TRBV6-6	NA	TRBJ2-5	TGTGCCAGCAGACAGGGGGTAGAGACCCAGTACTTC	CASRQGVETQYF
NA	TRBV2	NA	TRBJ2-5	TGTGCCAGCAGTGAAGCGGGGGGCGTGAAGACCCAGTACTTC	CASSEAGGVKTQYF
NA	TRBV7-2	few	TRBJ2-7	TGTGCCAGCCTGAGCGGTGCCGCCTACGAGCAGTACTTC	CASLSGAAYEQYF
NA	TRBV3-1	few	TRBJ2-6	TGTGCCAGCAGTAGACGGAGCTCTGGGGCCAACGTCCTGACTTTC	CASSRRSSGANVLTF
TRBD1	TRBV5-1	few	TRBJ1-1	TGCGCCAGCACTTCTGCGCCCGGTATACAGGGGCCTGAAGCTTTCTTT	CASTSAPGIQGPEAFF
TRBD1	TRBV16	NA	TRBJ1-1	TGTGCCAGCAGCCCATCAGGGGGGGCTGAAGCTTTCTTT	CASSPSGGAEAFF
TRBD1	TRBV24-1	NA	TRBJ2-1	TGTGCCACCAGTCCAGGGGGCCCCTACAATGAGCAGTTCTTC	CATSPGGPYNEQFF
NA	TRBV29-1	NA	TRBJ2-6	TGCAGCGTTCATTGGGCCGGGGCCAACGTCCTGACTTTC	CSVHWAGANVLTF
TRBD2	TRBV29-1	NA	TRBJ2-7	TGCAGCGTTCGAGCGGGAGAGTACGAGCAGTACTTC	CSVRAGEYEQYF
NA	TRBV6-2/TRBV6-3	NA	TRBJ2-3	TGTGCCAGCAGCCCGCTTCTTCTGAATACGCAGTATTTT	CASSPLLLNTQYF
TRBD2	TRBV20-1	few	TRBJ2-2	TGCAGTGCTTTGACTAGCGGGGGACTTAACACCGGGGAGCTGTTTTTT	CSALTSGGLNTGELFF
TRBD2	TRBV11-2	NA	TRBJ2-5	TGTGCCAGCAGCTTAGGTAGCGGGAGGGAAGAGACCCAGTACTTC	CASSLGSGREETQYF
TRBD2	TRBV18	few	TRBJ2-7	TGTGCCAGCTCACCCCCCCGAGGGCCTAGCGGGAGCACCTACGAGCAGTACTTC	CASSPPRGPSGSTYEQYF
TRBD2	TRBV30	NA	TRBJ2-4	TGTGCCTGGAGCACTAGCGGGACGGAAAACATTCAGTACTTC	CAWSTSGTENIQYF
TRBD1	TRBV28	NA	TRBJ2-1	TGTGCCAGCAGTTTCTACAGACAGGGGATGGTCTACAATGAGCAGTTCTTC	CASSFYRQGMVYNEQFF
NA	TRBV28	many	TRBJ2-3	TGTGCCAGCAGTTTCGCCCCAGATACGCAGTATTTT	CASSFAPDTQYF
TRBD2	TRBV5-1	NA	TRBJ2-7	TGCGCCAGCAGCCTCCTGCATCTTAGCGGGAGGGTTTACGAGCAGTACTTC	CASSLLHLSGRVYEQYF
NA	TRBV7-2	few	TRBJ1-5	TGTGCCAGCAGCGCCAGGGCTGGGGCCAATCAGCCCCAGCATTTT	CASSARAGANQPQHF
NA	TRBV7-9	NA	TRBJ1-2	TGTGCCAGCAGCTTAGCCCCGTCAGGCTACACCTTC	CASSLAPSGYTF
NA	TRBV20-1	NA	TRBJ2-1	TGCAGTGCTAGAGATGGTCGGGGAAATGAGCAGTTCTTC	CSARDGRGNEQFF
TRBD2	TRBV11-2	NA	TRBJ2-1	TGTGCCAGCAGGAAGAGACTAGCGGCCAACAATGAGCAGTTCTTC	CASRKRLAANNEQFF
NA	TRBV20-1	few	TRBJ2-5	TGCAGTGCTAGCATTGGGGGGACCCAGTACTTC	CSASIGGTQYF
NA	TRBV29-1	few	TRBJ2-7	TGCAGCGTTGAAGTGTTGAGCTCCTACGAGCAGTACTTC	CSVEVLSSYEQYF
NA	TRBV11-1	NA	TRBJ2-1	TGTGCCAGCAGCTTAGATGAGGGGGAGCAGTTCTTC	CASSLDEGEQFF
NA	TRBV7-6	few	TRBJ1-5	TGTGCCAGCAGCTTAACGGGCAGTAGCAATCAGCCCCAGCATTTT	CASSLTGSSNQPQHF
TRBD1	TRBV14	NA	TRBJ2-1	TGTGCCAGCAGCCGGACAGGGAATCGGGAGCAGTTCTTC	CASSRTGNREQFF
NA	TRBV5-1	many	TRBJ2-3	TGTGCCAGCAGCTTAGGGACGGGGGGCGCAGATACGCAGTATTTT	CASSLGTGGADTQYF
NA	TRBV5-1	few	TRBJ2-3	TGCGCCAGCAGCTTGGATACTCCTACAGATACGCAGTATTTT	CASSLDTPTDTQYF
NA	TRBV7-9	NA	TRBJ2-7	TGTGCCAGCAGCCAGGGACTGACGGGGGAGCAGTACTTC	CASSQGLTGEQYF
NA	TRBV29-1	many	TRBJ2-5	TGCAGCGTTGTCCAGGCCCTCCGTGAGACCCAGTACTTC	CSVVQALRETQYF
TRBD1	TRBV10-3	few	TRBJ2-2	TGTGCCATCAGTGAAAGCAGGGGGCACGGGGAGCTGTTTTTT	CAISESRGHGELFF
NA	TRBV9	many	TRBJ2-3	TGTGCCAGCACCCGTGGTAGCACAGATACGCAGTATTTT	CASTRGSTDTQYF
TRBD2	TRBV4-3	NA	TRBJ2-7	TGCGCCAGCAGCCAAGATTCTAGCGGGAGAACCGAGCAGTACTTC	CASSQDSSGRTEQYF
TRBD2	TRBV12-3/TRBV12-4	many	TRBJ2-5	TGTGCCAGCAGTCCCTGGGGGGGACAAGAGACCCAGTACTTC	CASSPWGGQETQYF
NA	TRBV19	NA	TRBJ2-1	TGTGCCAGTAGTATTAAGGGTGAGCAGTTCTTC	CASSIKGEQFF
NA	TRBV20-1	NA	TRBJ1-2	TGCAGTGCTGGGAACACGGCCGGTCGCGGCTACACCTTC	CSAGNTAGRGYTF
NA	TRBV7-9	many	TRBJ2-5	TGTGCCAGCAACCACCGGGACTCCCAAGAGACCCAGTACTTC	CASNHRDSQETQYF
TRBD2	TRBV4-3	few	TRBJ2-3	TGCGCCAGCAGCCAAGCGGCGGGAGGCCTCACAGATACGCAGTATTTT	CASSQAAGGLTDTQYF
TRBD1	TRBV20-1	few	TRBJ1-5	TGCAGTGCTGGGACAGGGCTGAATCAGCCCCAGCATTTT	CSAGTGLNQPQHF
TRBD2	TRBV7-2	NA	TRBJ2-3	TGTGCCAGCAGCTTATTGGCGGGAGTCCCAGATACGCAGTATTTT	CASSLLAGVPDTQYF
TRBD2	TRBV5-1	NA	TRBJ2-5	TGCGCCAGCAGCTTGCTTCTAGCGGGGGTTGAGACCCAGTACTTC	CASSLLLAGVETQYF
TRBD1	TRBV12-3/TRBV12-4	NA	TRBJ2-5	TGTGCCAGCAGTCCTACCAGACAGGGGAGGCTCCAGTACTTC	CASSPTRQGRLQYF
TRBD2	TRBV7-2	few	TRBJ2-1	TGTGCCAGCAGCTCCAGGACTAGCGGGACGTTGGATGAGCAGTTCTTC	CASSSRTSGTLDEQFF
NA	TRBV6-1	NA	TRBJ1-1	TGTGCCAGCACTCCCACGGCGTACACTGAAGCTTTCTTT	CASTPTAYTEAFF